The 9 T cell receptor beta chains reported below all come from one sample, sequenced in a study of T-cell reconstitution after alpha-beta-depleted transplantation in children. Unique molecular identifiers were used to barcode this TCRbeta library. From the PCR reads, TCRdb called clonotypes with MiXCR, one entry per CDR3 protein. The sample comprises about 610,000 distinct CDR3 sequences, roughly 10% of which are singletons, and about 4.2% rests with the top ten. The sequencing here drew on PBMCs from the stem cell graft donor, taken from the stem cell graft. The receptors here all came from a human donor who donated a stem cell graft to a child with acute myeloid leukemia.

This clonotype has ten or more counts. This rearrangement joins TRBV6-5 to TRBJ1-1; D might be TRBD1 (5 bases). CDR1 and CDR2 from the germline V gene are MNHEY and SVGAGI. The CDR3 runs to 16 residues. Between the trimmed V and J ends, which lost 4 bases and 2 bases, there was a span of 17 bases. The CDR3 sequence: CASSSHSRDYNTEAFF. In nucleotides, the CDR3 is TGTGCCAGCAGTTCCCACTCCAGGGATTATAACACTGAAGCTTTCTTT.

The chain employs TRBV11-2 and TRBJ2-1, with D perhaps assigned TRBD1 or TRBD2 (7 bases each). The germline V gene has CDR1 SGHAT and CDR2 FQNNGV. The CDR3 contains 17 residues. The ends were cut back, 5 bases at V and 3 bases at J, with 20 bases in the middle. DNA of the CDR3: TGTGCCAGCAGCCAAACCTCCCCCAGGGGGGGCTACAATGAGCAGTTCTTC. Protein sequence: CASSQTSPRGGYNEQFF.

In this sample, this clonotype turned up many times. J is TRBJ2-1 and V is TRBV4-2; D is perhaps TRBD1 (5 bases). Trimming took 4 bases from V and 6 from J, leaving 19 bases between them. The CDR3 contains 16 residues. Germline V gene lookup returns CDR1 LGHNA and CDR2 YNFKEQ. The CDR3 DNA sequence: TGTGCCAGCAGCCCAAGACTCTCGCCCAGGGCCAATGAGCAGTTCTTC. It specifies CASSPRLSPRANEQFF.

This clonotype was found a few times. The CDR3 region is CASKLAGGPPTGEQFF. Written as DNA, the CDR3 is TGTGCCAGCAAACTAGCGGGAGGCCCCCCTACGGGTGAGCAGTTCTTC. V usage is TRBV7-9 and J usage is TRBJ2-1; 12 bases line up with TRBD2. V lost 7 bases and J lost 9; bases outside the gene matches: 13. The length of the CDR3 is 16 residues. Germline lookup yields CDR1 SEHNR and CDR2 FQNEAQ (reference sequence). Together with reference TRBV7-9 and TRBJ2-1, the CDR3 gives the full variable domain: DTGVSQNPRHKITKRGQNVTFRCDPISEHNRLYWYRQTLGQGPEFLTYFQNEAQLEKSRLLSDRFSAERPKGSFSTLEIQRTEQGDSAMYLCASKLAGGPPTGEQFFGPGTRLTVL.

This clonotype has a handful of counts. The CDR3 sequence is CASSPLADLRQETQYF. The CDR3 DNA reads TGTGCCAGCTCACCACTGGCAGATCTTAGACAAGAGACCCAGTACTTC. V usage is TRBV18 and J usage is TRBJ2-5; D not resolved. Germline values: CDR1 KGHSH, CDR2 LQKENI. V dropped 1 base and J dropped 2 bases, with 14 bases sitting between them. The CDR3 sequence is 16 residues long.

About this clonotype: The CDR3 ends on some other residue instead of the conserved phenylalanine or tryptophan, so this is likely a read error. V is TRBV7-9 and J is TRBJ2-7, with 8 bases that match TRBD1. J gave up 4 bases and V 5 bases, and 10 bases lay outside the gene matches. Germline assignment: CDR1 SEHNR and CDR2 FQNEAQ (reference sequence). This CDR3 comprises 15 residues. The CDR3 loop is CASSPTGVPTYEQYC. The CDR3 DNA reads TGTGCCAGCAGCCCGACAGGGGTTCCGACATACGAGCAGTACTGC.

The chain links TRBV5-1 to TRBJ2-7; 9 nucleotides match TRBD1. With 4 bases clipped from V and 1 base from J, the junction kept 15 bases outside the gene matches. Looked up from germline, CDR1 is SGHRS and CDR2 is YFSETQ. The CDR3 is made up of 18 amino acids. The DNA for the CDR3 is TGCGCCAGCAGCAACCGGGACAGGGAGCTAGCGGAGTCCTACGAGCAGTACTTC. Translated, it gives CASSNRDRELAESYEQYF.

The chain combines TRBV5-1 with TRBJ2-5; D might be TRBD1 (5 bases). Trimming removed 5 bases from V and 1 base from J, with 18 bases in between. Germline CDR1 SGHRS, CDR2 YFSETQ. The CDR3 extends over 16 amino acids. The CDR3 DNA reads TGCGCCAGCAGACCTATTTGGGGCAAGGCCCAAGAGACCCAGTACTTC. Translating gives CASRPIWGKAQETQYF.

The chain uses TRBV18 and TRBJ2-7; D may match TRBD1 or TRBD2 (5 bases each). In germline, CDR1 is KGHSH, CDR2 LQKENI. This CDR3 has 15 amino acids. The V end lost 6 bases, the J end lost 0 bases, and 15 bases lay between the germline ends. The CDR3 sequence: CASSPGRGLSYEQYF. DNA for the CDR3: TGTGCCAGCTCTCCCGGACGGGGCCTCTCCTACGAGCAGTACTTC. Together with reference TRBV18 and TRBJ2-7, the CDR3 gives the full variable domain: NAGVMQNPRHLVRRRGQEARLRCSPMKGHSHVYWYRQLPEEGLKFMVYLQKENIIDESGMPKERFSAEFPKEGPSILRIQQVVRGDSAAYFCASSPGRGLSYEQYFGPGTRLTVT.